The 24 T cell receptor beta chains reported below all come from one sample, sequenced in a study of blood T cell repertoires in COVID-19. Data came from immunoSEQ multiplex PCR; TCRdb stores just in-frame clones and leaves some out. The sample has around 360,000 clones; 80% to 90% are singletons. Material: PBMCs or T cells enriched from blood (not recorded which). These receptors were collected from a middle-aged man in a cohort exposed to, infected with or recovered from COVID-19 (not recorded which).

This chain uses TRBV5-4 with TRBJ2-7, with D unclear. CDR3 size: 12 residues. From germline, CDR1 is SGHNT and CDR2 YYREEE (reference sequence). V lost 3 bases to trimming and J lost 2 bases, with 6 bases between them. CDR3 DNA: TGTGCCAGCAGCTCGGTCCCCTACGAGCAGTACTTC. Protein sequence: CASSSVPYEQYF.

This clone was observed a single time. The chain combines TRBV3-1 (or the pseudogene TRBV3-2) with TRBJ2-7, with D uncertain. V dropped 1 base and J dropped 3 bases, with 4 bases sitting between them. Germline CDR1 reads LGHDT; CDR2 reads YNNKEL (reference sequence). This CDR3 region has 12 residues. CDR3 residues: CASSQAHYEQYF. The CDR3 nucleotides are TGTGCCAGCAGCCAAGCCCACTACGAGCAGTACTTC.

This rearrangement joins TRBV7-9 to TRBJ1-5; TRBD1 matches at 11 bases. V was clipped by 4 bases and J by 14 bases; unmatched bases: 4. This CDR3 has 12 residues. The germline V gene has CDR1 SEHNR and CDR2 FQNEAQ (reference sequence). CDR3: CASSSLGQGEHF. The CDR3, as DNA: TGTGCCAGCAGCTCCCTGGGACAGGGGGAGCATTTT.

The chain links TRBV30 to TRBJ1-2; D is uncertain. V was trimmed by 1 base and J by 5 bases, leaving 14 bases between them. The V gene's germline CDR1 is GTSNPN and CDR2 SVGIG (reference sequence). This CDR3 is 14 amino acids long. This CDR3 reads CAWSAQRVGYGYTF. CDR3 DNA sequence: TGTGCCTGGAGTGCCCAGAGGGTTGGGTATGGCTACACCTTC.

The chain uses TRBV9 and TRBJ1-3; a possible D gene is TRBD1 (5 bases). This CDR3 contains 13 residues. The V and J ends lost 3 bases and 8 bases respectively, with 12 bases between them. The V gene's germline CDR1 is SGDLS and CDR2 YYNGEE. The CDR3 DNA reads as TGTGCCAGCAGCGCCCGGTGGGGGGACACCATATATTTT. It codes for CASSARWGDTIYF.

This sequence joins TRBV6-5 and TRBJ1-2; 10 bases line up with TRBD1. Trimming at V came to 7 bases and at J to 6 bases, leaving 11 bases not matched to a gene. The CDR3 is 15 amino acids. Germline V gene sequence: CDR1 MNHEY, CDR2 SVGAGI. The CDR3 loop reads CASTWAQTGGNGYTF. CDR3 sequence (DNA): TGTGCCAGCACCTGGGCCCAGACAGGGGGCAATGGCTACACCTTC.

The chain is built from TRBV11-2 and TRBJ2-1, with 10 bases identical to TRBD2. The CDR3 length is 15 residues. The ends lost 6 bases at V and 0 bases at J; junction bases unmatched: 2. Germline V gene data show CDR1 as SGHAT and CDR2 as FQNNGV. The CDR3 DNA reads TGTGCCAGCAGTCCTAGCGGGAGCTCCTACAATGAGCAGTTCTTC. This codes for CASSPSGSSYNEQFF.

In this sample, this clone turned up once. This CDR3 reads CASSLLREAYNEQFF. CDR3 DNA: TGTGCCAGCAGCCTCCTTAGGGAGGCCTACAATGAGCAGTTCTTC. V is TRBV11-2 and J is TRBJ2-1, with TRBD2 as a possible D gene (6 bases). Germline lookup yields CDR1 SGHAT and CDR2 FQNNGV. Trimming shortened V by 5 bases and J by 2 bases, and 13 bases separated the two germline ends. The CDR3 is 15 residues long.

This rearrangement joins TRBV5-1 to TRBJ1-2; no clear D. CDR1 SGHRS and CDR2 YFSETQ come from the germline V gene. The CDR3 totals 14 residues. Trimming pared 1 base from V and 4 bases from J, leaving 11 bases between. This chain's CDR3 is CASSLMDGLYGYTF. DNA for the CDR3: TGCGCCAGCAGCTTGATGGATGGGCTCTATGGCTACACCTTC.

V is TRBV5-5 and J is TRBJ2-1; 11 bases are a match to TRBD2. CDR1 and CDR2 from the germline V gene are SGHKS and YYEKEE (reference sequence). This CDR3 is 15 amino acids long. With 5 bases clipped from V and 4 bases from J, the junction kept 5 bases outside the gene matches. The CDR3 spells CASRLTSGDYNEQFF. The CDR3 DNA sequence: TGTGCCAGCAGGCTGACTAGCGGGGATTACAATGAGCAGTTCTTC. The full variable domain, in which reference TRBV5-5 and TRBJ2-1 provide the parts outside the CDR3, is DAGVTQSPTHLIKTRGQQVTLRCSPISGHKSVSWYQQVLGQGPQFIFQYYEKEERGRGNFPDRFSARQFPNYSSELNVNALLLGDSALYLCASRLTSGDYNEQFFGPGTRLTVL.

CDR3 in amino acids: CASSPPTGLEAFF. The DNA of the CDR3 is TGTGCCAGCTCACCACCGACAGGTCTTGAAGCTTTCTTT. The chain is built from TRBV18 and TRBJ1-1, with D possibly matching TRBD1 (6 bases). Trimming stripped 0 bases from V and 7 bases from J, with 9 bases between. CDR3 length: 13 residues. Germline values: CDR1 KGHSH, CDR2 LQKENI.

The chain uses TRBV6-6 and TRBJ1-2, with D maybe TRBD1 (5 bases). The germline V gene has CDR1 MNHNY and CDR2 SVGAGI (reference sequence). The V end was cut by 11 bases, the J end by 6 bases, with 19 bases between. This CDR3 spans 13 amino acids. Here the CDR3 reads CAGRQTVMHGYTF. CDR3 coding DNA: TGTGCCGGACGGCAGACAGTTATGCATGGCTACACCTTC.

The rearrangement links TRBV11-2 to TRBJ2-4, with TRBD2 identical over 13 bases. This CDR3 contains 17 residues. V shed 3 bases and J 3 bases; nucleotides not matched to a gene: 5. The germline CDR1 and CDR2 sequences are SGHAT and FQNNGV. As DNA, the CDR3 is TGTGCCAGCAGCTTTGGACTAGCGGGAGCCGGCAAAAACATTCAGTACTTC. The encoded protein is CASSFGLAGAGKNIQYF. The variable domain in full, completed from reference TRBV11-2 and TRBJ2-4, reads EAGVAQSPRYKIIEKRQSVAFWCNPISGHATLYWYQQILGQGPKLLIQFQNNGVVDDSQLPKDRFSAERLKGVDSTLKIQPAKLEDSAVYLCASSFGLAGAGKNIQYFGAGTRLSVL.

The chain combines TRBV18 with TRBJ2-7; 13 nucleotides match TRBD2. CDR1 and CDR2 from the germline V gene are KGHSH and LQKENI. The CDR3 is 16 amino acids. The V and J ends lost 3 bases and 5 bases, in that order; junction bases with no gene match: 7. The CDR3 coding sequence is TGTGCCAGCTCACCGGGTCAACTAGCGGGAGGGAACGAGCAGTACTTC. It encodes CASSPGQLAGGNEQYF.

The chain is built from TRBV29-1 and TRBJ2-1; the match to TRBD2 covers 11 bases. The CDR3 sequence is 14 residues long. Germline CDR1 is SQVTM and CDR2 is ANQGSEA. J was trimmed by 7 bases and V by 3 bases; bases with no gene match: 5. CDR3 protein: CSVDSSGRNNEQFF. The DNA of the CDR3 is TGCAGCGTTGATTCTAGCGGGAGGAATAATGAGCAGTTCTTC.

The rearrangement links TRBV18 to TRBJ1-1; no clear D gene. The CDR3 length is 15 residues. The germline gives CDR1 KGHSH, CDR2 LQKENI. The V and J ends lost 4 bases and 3 bases respectively, with 15 bases between them. The CDR3 region is CASSLFEGSYTEAFF. The CDR3 nucleotides are TGTGCCAGCTCACTGTTTGAGGGATCGTACACTGAAGCTTTCTTT.

The V call is TRBV7-3, the J call TRBJ2-3, with 9 bases matching TRBD2. The CDR3 sequence is 18 residues long. Germline V gene data show CDR1 as SGHTA and CDR2 as FQGTGA. V shed 0 bases and J 0 bases; nucleotides not matched to a gene: 7. CDR3 region: CASSLTPFAGGSTDTQYF. CDR3 coding DNA: TGTGCCAGCAGCTTAACGCCCTTTGCGGGAGGGAGCACAGATACGCAGTATTTT.

The chain uses TRBV10-1 and TRBJ2-1; 9 bases align to TRBD1. The length of the CDR3 is 15 residues. Germline assignment: CDR1 WNHNN and CDR2 SYGVQD (reference sequence). The ends lost 3 bases at V and 7 bases at J; junction bases unmatched: 7. CDR3 protein: CASSESGTGLNEQFF. CDR3 nucleotide sequence: TGCGCCAGCAGTGAATCCGGGACAGGGTTGAATGAGCAGTTCTTC.

The chain recombines TRBV18 with TRBJ2-3; 11 nucleotides agree with TRBD2. Trimming took 3 bases from V and 4 from J; bases not matched to a gene: 6. This CDR3 spans 16 amino acids. Germline values: CDR1 KGHSH, CDR2 LQKENI. This chain's CDR3 is CASSPLTGLAADTQYF. The DNA for the CDR3 is TGTGCCAGCTCACCTCTAACGGGACTAGCGGCAGATACGCAGTATTTT.

The chain is built from TRBV9 and TRBJ2-5, with 12 bases that match TRBD1. Trimming cost V 0 bases and J 5 bases; bases outside gene matches: 2. The CDR3 extends over 15 amino acids. The V gene's germline CDR1 is SGDLS and CDR2 YYNGEE. The CDR3 sequence is CASSVGDRGQETQYF. The CDR3 DNA reads TGTGCCAGCAGCGTAGGGGACAGGGGGCAGGAGACCCAGTACTTC.

The J gene is TRBJ1-3, the V gene TRBV5-1; D is possibly TRBD1 (6 bases). Germline V gene data show CDR1 as SGHRS and CDR2 as YFSETQ. V gave up 4 bases and J gave up 0 bases, with 8 bases separating them. This CDR3 contains 14 residues. CDR3 region: CASSQQGSGNTIYF. In DNA form, the CDR3 reads TGCGCCAGCAGCCAACAGGGCTCTGGAAACACCATATATTTT.

The rearrangement uses TRBV5-1 and TRBJ2-6; 8 nucleotides align to TRBD1. After removal of 5 bases from V and 2 bases from J, the junction contained 0 bases not matched to a gene. This CDR3 spans 14 amino acids. Germline V gives CDR1 SGHRS, CDR2 YFSETQ. CDR3 amino acids: CASRDRAGANVLTF. In nucleotides, the CDR3 is TGCGCCAGCAGGGACAGGGCTGGGGCCAACGTCCTGACTTTC.

This clone was seen a handful of times. The chain links TRBV2 to TRBJ1-5; a possible D gene is TRBD1 (6 bases). The V end lost 6 bases, the J end lost 0 bases, and 12 bases lay between the germline ends. The CDR3 runs to 15 residues. Germline CDR1 is SNHLY and CDR2 is FYNNEI. Written as DNA, the CDR3 is TGTGCCAGCAGGTTCGACAGGATTAGCAATCAGCCCCAGCATTTT. Its translation is CASRFDRISNQPQHF.

The chain uses TRBV5-4 and TRBJ2-1, with TRBD2 matching over 9 bases. Germline loops: CDR1 SGHNT, CDR2 YYREEE (reference sequence). V shed 2 bases, J shed 6 bases, and the junction held 6 bases outside the gene matches. This CDR3 is 15 amino acids long. Here the CDR3 reads CASSLSGRLGNEQFF. CDR3 nucleotide sequence: TGTGCCAGCAGCTTAAGCGGGAGGTTAGGCAATGAGCAGTTCTTC. The complete variable domain, with remaining parts taken from reference TRBV5-4 and TRBJ2-1, reads ETGVTQSPTHLIKTRGQQVTLRCSSQSGHNTVSWYQQALGQGPQFIFQYYREEENGRGNFPPRFSGLQFPNYSSELNVNALELDDSALYLCASSLSGRLGNEQFFGPGTRLTVL.